One and the same sample provided the 2 T cell receptor beta chains below, sequenced in a study of blood T cell repertoires in COVID-19. Measured with immunoSEQ multiplex PCR; TCRdb has only the in-frame clones, and not every one. The sample contains around 63,000 clones, around 89% of which appear only once. The sequenced sample was peripheral blood. Source of these receptors: a woman in her sixties with COVID-19, enrolled during active disease.

V usage is TRBV28 and J usage is TRBJ2-7, with D tentatively TRBD1 (5 bases). V lost 8 bases, J lost 0 bases, and 11 bases lay in between. The CDR3 is 13 amino acids. Germline values: CDR1 MDHEN, CDR2 SYDVKM. The CDR3 sequence is CASQTASSYEQYF. The CDR3 nucleotides read TGTGCCAGCCAGACAGCGAGCTCCTACGAGCAGTACTTC.

The rearrangement uses TRBV19 and TRBJ2-7; 8 bases map to TRBD1. CDR1 is LNHDA, CDR2 SQIVND, per germline (reference sequence). This CDR3 has 16 amino acids. J gave up 3 bases and V 5 bases, and 12 bases lay outside the gene matches. The chain's CDR3 is CASSPRTGTVRYEQYF. For the CDR3, the DNA is TGTGCCAGTAGTCCCAGGACAGGGACAGTGCGCTACGAGCAGTACTTC.